This T cell receptor (beta chain) comes out of a study of human T cells and chemical hapten exposure. This CDR3 spans 15 amino acids. Germline V gene sequence: CDR1 SNHLY, CDR2 FYNNEI. After removal of 7 bases from V and 2 bases from J, the junction contained 6 bases not matched to a gene. Sample time point: patch test 1, 2 weeks after DPC sensitization. Treatment: therapeutic diphenylcyclopropenone sensitization with weekly scalp DPC. This clonotype was counted a few times. TCRdb analysed the RACE reads with MiXCR anew, one entry per CDR3 protein. This table has 150,000 to 200,000 distinct CDR3 sequences, about 22% appearing once.

The rearrangement uses TRBV2 and TRBJ2-3; the match to TRBD2 covers 10 bases. The TCR originated in a woman aged 45-65 years with alopecia areata. Some clones in this sample may be carry-over from other donors' samples. Sequenced here: whole blood, sampled in connection with sensitization to the hapten diphenylcyclopropenone (DPC). CDR3 nucleotides: TGTGCCAGCACCGTAGCGGGAGGAGTCACAGATACGCAGTATTTT. Its protein product is CASTVAGGVTDTQYF.